This T cell receptor beta chain is drawn from a study of T-cell reconstitution after alpha-beta-depleted transplantation in children. Study observations and caveats: Diversity and T-cell counts at one year after transplant derived mostly from new T cells.

For TCRbeta, the library was prepared with unique molecular identifiers. MiXCR was run by TCRdb on the PCR reads, yielding one entry per CDR3 protein. The data show approximately 210,000 distinct CDR3 sequences, under 20% seen once. Looked up from germline, CDR1 is SGHTA and CDR2 is FQGNSA. This CDR3 is 14 amino acids long. Trimming stripped 6 bases from V and 2 bases from J, with 14 bases between. This clonotype was observed a few times. Its specificity is unknown. This receptor was taken from a male patient under 10 years old who had a stem cell transplant for acute lymphoblastic leukemia, so the T cells may come from the graft donor. Source: PBMCs, mostly from graft donor cells, taken 360 days after TCRalphabeta/CD19-depleted stem cell transplant. The chain is built from TRBV7-2 and TRBJ2-7; weak D call: TRBD1 (5 bases). This CDR3 reads CASSGHQGPYEQYF. The CDR3 bases are TGTGCCAGCAGTGGACACCAAGGCCCCTACGAGCAGTACTTC.